The rows below give T cell receptor beta chains drawn from one sample of a study of blood T cells in healthy people across ages. TCRdb re-analysed the 5' RACE reads in MiXCR, keeping a single row per CDR3 protein. The data hold under 2 million distinct CDR3 sequences, with roughly 32% observed a single time. Specimen: blood. The source is a woman aged 25-40 years in good health. Each CDR3 is given with its conserved first and last residue.

J	V	CDR3
TRBJ2-7	TRBV7-2	CASSTISSVQYF
TRBJ2-1	TRBV5-1	CASSLWSVGSNEQFF
TRBJ2-7	TRBV4-2	CASSPRRNSYEQYF
TRBJ1-6	TRBV20-1	CSARDSSYNSPLHF
TRBJ2-3	TRBV10-2	CASVTSGRGDTQYF
TRBJ2-3	TRBV20-1	CSARLGSSTDTQYF
TRBJ2-5	TRBV28	CVSSFVQGAETQYF
TRBJ2-7	TRBV12-3/TRBV12-4	CASSSRVLNEQYF
TRBJ1-1	TRBV10-3	CAIRQQGENTEAFF
TRBJ2-1	TRBV5-1	CARVPGQGAGEQFF
TRBJ2-1	TRBV7-9	CASSFSRPLANEQFF
TRBJ1-1	TRBV27	CASSSLKGAVNTEAFF
TRBJ2-2	TRBV6-6	CASSRPGTADTGELFF
TRBJ2-1	TRBV10-3	CAISDPPRDEQFF
TRBJ2-5	TRBV5-1	CASSLSWGGETQYF
TRBJ1-3	TRBV6-1	CASMGGNTIYF
.	TRBV7-2	CASSLSLWGEQYF
TRBJ2-5	TRBV4-1	CASSQDHSGGGETQYF
TRBJ1-2	TRBV5-4	CASSHLPRIGGVGYTF
TRBJ1-4	TRBV11-2	CASSQVGGGNEKLFF
TRBJ2-7	TRBV7-9	CASSSQSGLAGEEQYF
TRBJ2-1	TRBV7-9	CASSFTGNPGLAGDAYEQFF
.	TRBV6-6	CASRDRQRIYEQYF
TRBJ2-1	TRBV5-1	CASSRREGTWNEQFF
TRBJ2-5	TRBV20-1	CSADQQGAQETQYF
TRBJ1-4	TRBV12-3/TRBV12-4	CASSFYGSREKLFF
TRBJ1-5	TRBV12-3/TRBV12-4	CASSLGGKGQPQHF
TRBJ2-1	TRBV11-2	CASSLGALAGGMVEQFF
TRBJ1-2	TRBV20-1	CSAALLTLPRGYTF
TRBJ2-3	TRBV3-1	CASSVLGWDTQYF
TRBJ2-5	TRBV3-1	CASSPGTRGGGYQETQYF
TRBJ2-1	TRBV10-3	CAISGGLAETYNEQFF
TRBJ1-2	TRBV10-3	CAISEGDINSYGYTF